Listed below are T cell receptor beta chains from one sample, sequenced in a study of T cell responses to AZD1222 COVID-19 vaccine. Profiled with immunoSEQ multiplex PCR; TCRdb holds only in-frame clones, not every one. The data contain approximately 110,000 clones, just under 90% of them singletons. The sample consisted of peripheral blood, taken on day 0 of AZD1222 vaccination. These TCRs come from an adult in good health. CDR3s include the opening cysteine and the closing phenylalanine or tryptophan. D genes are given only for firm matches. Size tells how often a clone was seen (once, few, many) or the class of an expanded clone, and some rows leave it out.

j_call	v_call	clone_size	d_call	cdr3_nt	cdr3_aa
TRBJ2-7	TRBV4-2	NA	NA	TGTGCCAGCAGCCAAGCAGCAGGGGCCCACGAGCAGTACTTC	CASSQAAGAHEQYF
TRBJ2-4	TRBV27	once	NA	TGTGCCAGCAGTTTATCCCATACACAGCCCAGAAGCATTCAGTACTTC	CASSLSHTQPRSIQYF
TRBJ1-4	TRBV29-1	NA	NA	TGCAGCGCTACGGACCTTAATGAAAAACTGTTTTTT	CSATDLNEKLFF
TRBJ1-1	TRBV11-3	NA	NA	TGTGCCAGCAGCTTAGGTACGGGAGCTGAAGCTTTCTTT	CASSLGTGAEAFF
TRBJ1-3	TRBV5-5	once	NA	TGTGCCAGCAGCTTGGCTTCAGGGTTCTCTGGAAACACCATATATTTT	CASSLASGFSGNTIYF
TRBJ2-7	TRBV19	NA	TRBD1	TGTGCCAGTAGTATAGCAGGGGGACGTTCTTCTGTCGAGCAGTACTTC	CASSIAGGRSSVEQYF
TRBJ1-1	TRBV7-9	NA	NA	TGTGCCAGCAGCTTAGAGGTAGGGTCTGAAGCTTTCTTT	CASSLEVGSEAFF
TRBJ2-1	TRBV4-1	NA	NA	TGCGCCAGCAGCCAACTGGGGACGAGCTCCTACAATGAGCAGTTCTTC	CASSQLGTSSYNEQFF
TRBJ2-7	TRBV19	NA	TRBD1	TGTGCCAGTAGTATAGAAGGGGGACAGGGGACCTACGAGCAGTACTTC	CASSIEGGQGTYEQYF
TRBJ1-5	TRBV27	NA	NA	TGTGCCAGCATCCCTCTCGCCGGGGTTTCCAATCAGCCCCAGCATTTT	CASIPLAGVSNQPQHF
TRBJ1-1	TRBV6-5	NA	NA	TGTGCCAGCAGTTACTCGAGTAAGTCGGGTGCTGAAGCTTTCTTT	CASSYSSKSGAEAFF
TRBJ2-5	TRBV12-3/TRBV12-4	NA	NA	TGTGCCAGTAGTAGGGTACAAGAGACCCAGTACTTC	CASSRVQETQYF
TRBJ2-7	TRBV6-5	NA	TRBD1	TGTGCCAGCAGTCCATACCGGGACAGGGCCTACGAGCAGTACTTC	CASSPYRDRAYEQYF
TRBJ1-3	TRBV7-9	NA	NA	TGTGCCAGCAGCCTAGGTGTTGGAAACACCATATATTTT	CASSLGVGNTIYF
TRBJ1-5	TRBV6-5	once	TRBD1	TGTGCCAGCAGTTACCACGGGACAGGGGATGGTCAGCCCCAGCATTTT	CASSYHGTGDGQPQHF
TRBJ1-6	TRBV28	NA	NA	TGTTCCCTGGGTTCACCCCTCCACTTT	CSLGSPLHF
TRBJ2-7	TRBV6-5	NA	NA	TGTGCCAGCACCATCGGACTGTTCTCCTACGAGCAGTACTTC	CASTIGLFSYEQYF
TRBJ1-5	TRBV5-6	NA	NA	TGTGCCAGCAGCTTGAGGCGGGGGGAAAATCAGCCCCAGCATTTT	CASSLRRGENQPQHF
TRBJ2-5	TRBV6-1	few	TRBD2	TGTGCCAGCAGTGATTTAGCGGGGGGGCCGGAGACCCAGTACTTC	CASSDLAGGPETQYF
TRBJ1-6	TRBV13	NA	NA	TGTGCCAGCAGCCATTTTGCGGGGATAGATAATTCACCCCTCCACTTT	CASSHFAGIDNSPLHF
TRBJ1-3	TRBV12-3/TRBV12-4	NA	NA	TGTGCCAGCAGCACCAGAGATGGAAACACCATATATTTT	CASSTRDGNTIYF
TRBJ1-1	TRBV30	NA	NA	TGTGCCTGGAGTACCCGGGCCGAAGCTTTCTTT	CAWSTRAEAFF
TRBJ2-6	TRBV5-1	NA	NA	TGCGCCAGCAGCTTGGTGGGACGGGCGTCTGGGGCCAACGTCCTGACTTTC	CASSLVGRASGANVLTF
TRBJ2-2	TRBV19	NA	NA	TGTGCCAGTAGCCTGGAGGAGGCGAACACCGGGGAGCTGTTTTTT	CASSLEEANTGELFF
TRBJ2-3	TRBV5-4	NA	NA	TGTGCCAGCAGCCAGACTGTACCAGATACGCAGTATTTT	CASSQTVPDTQYF
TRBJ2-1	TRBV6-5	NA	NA	TGTGCCAGCAGCGAGCCACTAGGTTTGCCGTTCTTC	CASSEPLGLPFF
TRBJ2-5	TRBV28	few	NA	TGTGCCAGCAGCCACGAGGACGGACAAGAGACCCAGTACTTC	CASSHEDGQETQYF
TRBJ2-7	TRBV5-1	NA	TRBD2	TGCGCCAGCAGCTTCATCCCGGGGGGCGAGCAGTACTTC	CASSFIPGGEQYF
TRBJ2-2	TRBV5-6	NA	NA	TGTGCCAGCAGCTTGGGGGGGAACGCCGGGGAGCTGTTTTTT	CASSLGGNAGELFF
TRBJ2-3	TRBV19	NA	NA	TGTGCCAGTTCCCGGAGCGGCACAGATACGCAGTATTTT	CASSRSGTDTQYF
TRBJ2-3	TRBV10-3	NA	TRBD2	TGTGCCATCAGTGAGCCGAACAGAGCAGTAGCGGGGGACACGGATAGCACAGATACGCAGTATTTT	CAISEPNRAVAGDTDSTDTQYF
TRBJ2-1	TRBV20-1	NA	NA	TGCAGTGCTAGAGACCTGGCTGAGCAGTTCTTC	CSARDLAEQFF
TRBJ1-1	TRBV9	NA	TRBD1	TGTGCCAGCAGCGTAGCTGACAGGGCGGAAGCTTTCTTT	CASSVADRAEAFF
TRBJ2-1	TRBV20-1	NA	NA	TGCAGTGCTGGATTGGCGGAGCAGTTCTTC	CSAGLAEQFF
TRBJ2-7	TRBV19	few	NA	TGTGCCAGTAGTAAACCGGGTCAACACCCCTACGAGCAGTACTTC	CASSKPGQHPYEQYF
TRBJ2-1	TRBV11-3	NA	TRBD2	TGTGCCAGCAGTCGGGGCGCTAGCGGGAGGTATGAGCAGTTCTTC	CASSRGASGRYEQFF
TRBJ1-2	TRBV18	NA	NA	TGTGCCAGCTCACCTGATGCAAACTATGGCTACACCTTC	CASSPDANYGYTF
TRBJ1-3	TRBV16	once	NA	TGTGCCAGCAGCGCGGTTGGAACTGGAAACACCATATATTTT	CASSAVGTGNTIYF
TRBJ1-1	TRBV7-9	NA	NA	TGTGCCAGCAGTTCAGTGGTGAACACTGAAGCTTTCTTT	CASSSVVNTEAFF
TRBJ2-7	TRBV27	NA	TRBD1	TGTGCCAGCAGTTTATCGGGGACAGGCGCCTACGAGCAGTACTTC	CASSLSGTGAYEQYF
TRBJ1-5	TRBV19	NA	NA	TGTGCCAGCCGGGAGTACGCAATTTATGGCAATCAGCCCCAGCATTTT	CASREYAIYGNQPQHF
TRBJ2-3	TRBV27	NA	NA	TGTGCCAGCAGTTTTCGGCGGGGAGAGGCAGATACGCAGTATTTT	CASSFRRGEADTQYF
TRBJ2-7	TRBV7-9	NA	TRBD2	TGTGCCAGCAGCTTAGCAAGCGGGAGGAGTTACGAGCAGTACTTC	CASSLASGRSYEQYF
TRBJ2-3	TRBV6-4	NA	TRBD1	TGTGCCAGCAGCGCCGGGACAGGGGTACGTTATACGCAGTATTTT	CASSAGTGVRYTQYF